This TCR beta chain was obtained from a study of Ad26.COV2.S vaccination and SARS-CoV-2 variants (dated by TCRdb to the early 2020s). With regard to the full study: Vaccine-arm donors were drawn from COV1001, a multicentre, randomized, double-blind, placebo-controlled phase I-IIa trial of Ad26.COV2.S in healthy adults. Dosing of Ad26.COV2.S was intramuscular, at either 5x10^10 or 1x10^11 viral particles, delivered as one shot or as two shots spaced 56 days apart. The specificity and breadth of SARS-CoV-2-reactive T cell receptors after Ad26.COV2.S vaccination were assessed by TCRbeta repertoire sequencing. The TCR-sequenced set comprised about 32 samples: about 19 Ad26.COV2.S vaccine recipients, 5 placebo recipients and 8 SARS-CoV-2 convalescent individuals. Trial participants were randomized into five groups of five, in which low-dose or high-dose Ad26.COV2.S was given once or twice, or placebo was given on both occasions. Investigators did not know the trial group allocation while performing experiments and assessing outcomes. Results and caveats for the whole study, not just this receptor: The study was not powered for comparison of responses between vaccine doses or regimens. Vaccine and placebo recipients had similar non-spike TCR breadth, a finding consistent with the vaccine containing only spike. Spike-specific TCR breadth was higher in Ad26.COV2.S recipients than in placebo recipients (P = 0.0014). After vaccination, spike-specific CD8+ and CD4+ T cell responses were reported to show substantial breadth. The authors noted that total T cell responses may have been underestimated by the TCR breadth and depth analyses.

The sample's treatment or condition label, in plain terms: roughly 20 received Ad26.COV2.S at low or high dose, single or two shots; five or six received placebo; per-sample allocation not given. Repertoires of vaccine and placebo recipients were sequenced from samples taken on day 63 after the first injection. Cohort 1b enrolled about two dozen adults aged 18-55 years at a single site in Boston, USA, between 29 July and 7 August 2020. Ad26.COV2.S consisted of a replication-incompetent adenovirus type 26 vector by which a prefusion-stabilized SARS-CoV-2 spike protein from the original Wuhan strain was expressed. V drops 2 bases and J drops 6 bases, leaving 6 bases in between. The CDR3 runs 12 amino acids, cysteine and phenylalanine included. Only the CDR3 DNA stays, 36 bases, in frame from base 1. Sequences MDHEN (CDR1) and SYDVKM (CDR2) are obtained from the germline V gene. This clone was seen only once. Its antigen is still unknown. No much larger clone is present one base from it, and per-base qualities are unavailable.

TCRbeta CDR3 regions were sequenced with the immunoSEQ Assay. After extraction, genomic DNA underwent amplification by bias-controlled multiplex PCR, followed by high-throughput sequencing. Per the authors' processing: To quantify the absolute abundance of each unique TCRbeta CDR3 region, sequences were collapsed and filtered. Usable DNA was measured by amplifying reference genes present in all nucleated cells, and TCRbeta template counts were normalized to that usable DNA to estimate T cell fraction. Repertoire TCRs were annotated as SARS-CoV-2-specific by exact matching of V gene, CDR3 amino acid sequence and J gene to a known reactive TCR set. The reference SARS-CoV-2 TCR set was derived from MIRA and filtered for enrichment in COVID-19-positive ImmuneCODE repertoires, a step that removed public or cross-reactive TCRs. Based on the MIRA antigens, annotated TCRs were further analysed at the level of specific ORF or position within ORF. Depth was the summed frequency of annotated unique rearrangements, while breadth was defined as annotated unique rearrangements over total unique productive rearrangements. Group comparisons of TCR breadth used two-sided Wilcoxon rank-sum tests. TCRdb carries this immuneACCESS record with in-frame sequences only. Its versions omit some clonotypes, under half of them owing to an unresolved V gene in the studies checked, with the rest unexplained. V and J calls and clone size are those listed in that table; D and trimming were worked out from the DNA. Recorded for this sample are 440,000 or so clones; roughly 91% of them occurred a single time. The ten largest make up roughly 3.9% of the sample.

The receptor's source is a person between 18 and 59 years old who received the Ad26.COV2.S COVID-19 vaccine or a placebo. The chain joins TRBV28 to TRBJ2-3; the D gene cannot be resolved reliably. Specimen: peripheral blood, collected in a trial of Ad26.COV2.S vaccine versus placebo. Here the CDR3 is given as CASSLVGDTQYF. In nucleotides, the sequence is TGTGCCAGCAGTTTAGTCGGGGATACGCAGTATTTT. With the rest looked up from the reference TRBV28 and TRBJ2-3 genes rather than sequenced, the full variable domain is DVKVTQSSRYLVKRTGEKVFLECVQDMDHENMFWYRQDPGLGLRLIYFSYDVKMKEKGDIPEGYSVSREKKERFSLILESASTNQTSMYLCASSLVGDTQYFGPGTRLTVL.